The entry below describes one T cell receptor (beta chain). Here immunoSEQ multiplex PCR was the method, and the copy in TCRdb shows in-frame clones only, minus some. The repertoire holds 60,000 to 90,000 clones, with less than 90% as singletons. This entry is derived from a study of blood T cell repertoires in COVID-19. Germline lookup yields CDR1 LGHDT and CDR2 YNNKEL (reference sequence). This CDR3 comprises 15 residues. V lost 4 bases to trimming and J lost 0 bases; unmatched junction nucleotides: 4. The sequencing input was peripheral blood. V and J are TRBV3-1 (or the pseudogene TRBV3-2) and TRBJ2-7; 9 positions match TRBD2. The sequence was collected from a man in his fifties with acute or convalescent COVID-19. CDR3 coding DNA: TGTGCCAGCAGCCCCGGTAGCGGGAGCTCCTACGAGCAGTACTTC. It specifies CASSPGSGSSYEQYF.